The 21 T cell receptor beta chains in this list originate from one sample, sequenced in a study of cytomegalovirus exposure and HLA in healthy donors. The PCR used 60 Vbeta and 13 Jbeta primers. Method: immunoSEQ multiplex PCR; TCRdb's copy keeps in-frame clones and lacks some. The profile shows about 210,000 clones, approximately 81% of them singletons. Sequenced input: PBMCs. The source is a man aged 25-45 years in good health and CMV-seronegative.

This chain links TRBV4-1 with TRBJ2-1; D gene ambiguous. V lost 0 bases to trimming and J lost 10 bases, with 13 bases between them. This CDR3 region has 14 residues. CDR1 MGHRA and CDR2 YSYEKL come from the germline V gene. CDR3 region: CASSQEAPRGEQFF. For the CDR3, the DNA is TGCGCCAGCAGCCAAGAGGCTCCCCGCGGCGAGCAGTTCTTC.

This clone was recorded once. One junction end does not reproduce the germline sequence, and a read error may be involved. The genes are TRBV4-2 and TRBJ2-2; unclear D gene. The germline V gene encodes CDR1 LGHNA and CDR2 YNFKEQ. This CDR3 is 14 amino acids long. This CDR3 is CASSQVSLSGELFF. Here the CDR3 DNA reads TGTGCCAGTAGCCAAGTATCCCTATCCGGGGAGCTGTTTTTT.

The gene calls are TRBV7-9 and TRBJ1-6; 9 nucleotides agree with TRBD1. V shed 6 bases, J shed 7 bases, and the junction held 4 bases outside the gene matches. Germline V gene lookup returns CDR1 SEHNR and CDR2 FQNEAQ (reference sequence). The CDR3 length is 14 residues. The CDR3 reads CASSFGQGNSPLHF. DNA of the CDR3: TGTGCCAGCAGTTTCGGACAGGGGAATTCACCCCTCCACTTT.

The CDR3 here is CASRVGQVGANEKLFF. In DNA, the CDR3 is TGTGCCAGCAGGGTGGGGCAGGTCGGAGCTAATGAAAAACTGTTTTTT. The genes are TRBV2 and TRBJ1-4, with D possibly matching TRBD1 (5 bases). V lost 6 bases to trimming and J lost 3 bases, with 17 bases between them. From germline, CDR1 is SNHLY and CDR2 FYNNEI. This CDR3 has 16 amino acids.

V and J are TRBV5-4 and TRBJ2-1; 14 positions match TRBD2. V shed 0 bases and J 14 bases; nucleotides not matched to a gene: 10. CDR1 is SGHNT, CDR2 YYREEE, per germline (reference sequence). The CDR3 consists of 16 residues. DNA for the CDR3: TGTGCCAGCAGCTTGGGGGGACTAGCGGGGGACCCCAGGGAGTTCTTC. This gives the protein CASSLGGLAGDPREFF.

This clone has only a few counts. The chain has TRBV4-1 and TRBJ1-5; the D gene is possibly TRBD1 (5 bases). Between the trimmed V and J ends, which lost 4 bases and 4 bases, there was a span of 8 bases. CDR1 and CDR2 (germline): MGHRA, YSYEKL. The CDR3 has 13 amino acids. CDR3 sequence reads: CASSLPGNQPQHF. For the CDR3, the DNA is TGCGCCAGCAGCCTCCCAGGGAATCAGCCCCAGCATTTT.

The rearrangement uses TRBV27 and TRBJ1-5, with D possibly being TRBD1 (5 bases). The CDR3 runs to 13 residues. V was trimmed by 8 bases and J by 2 bases, leaving 10 bases between them. The germline V gene encodes CDR1 MNHEY and CDR2 SMNVEV (reference sequence). CDR3 protein: CASHGGGNQPQHF. CDR3 in DNA: TGTGCCAGCCATGGGGGGGGCAATCAGCCCCAGCATTTT.

This chain connects TRBV7-3 to TRBJ2-1; 7 nucleotides align to TRBD2. V was pared by 0 bases and J by 6 bases, with 5 bases of the junction left unmatched. Looked up from germline, CDR1 is SGHTA and CDR2 is FQGTGA. This CDR3 has 15 residues. DNA of the CDR3: TGTGCCAGCAGCTTAACGGGGGGGACTTTCAATGAGCAGTTCTTC. Protein: CASSLTGGTFNEQFF.

The chain uses TRBV7-3 and TRBJ2-2; D is ambiguous. The length of the CDR3 is 13 residues. Germline V lookup: CDR1 SGHTA, CDR2 FQGTGA. With 7 bases removed from V and 1 base from J, the gap between germline ends came to 7 bases. The CDR3 nucleotides are TGTGCCAGCAAGCCAGGGAACACCGGGGAGCTGTTTTTT. The encoded protein is CASKPGNTGELFF.

This clone is a singleton in its sample. The chain links TRBV7-6 to TRBJ2-1, with 11 positions matching TRBD2. The CDR3 spans 15 residues. V was clipped by 0 bases and J by 10 bases; unmatched bases: 5. Germline CDR1 SGHVS, CDR2 FNYEAQ. CDR3 in amino acids: CASSLALAGGREQFF. CDR3 nucleotides: TGTGCCAGCAGCTTAGCGCTAGCGGGGGGTCGCGAGCAGTTCTTC.

This clone was counted only a few times. The rearrangement links TRBV6-1 to TRBJ1-1, with 8 bases lining up with TRBD1. The CDR3 runs to 15 residues. CDR1 is MNHNS, CDR2 SASEGT, per germline. The V gene end was trimmed by 4 bases and the J gene end by 2 bases; junction bases not matched to a gene: 6. The CDR3 DNA is TGTGCCAGCAGTGGGTCGACAGGGGTAAACACTGAAGCTTTCTTT. This translates into CASSGSTGVNTEAFF.

V gene TRBV7-3 combines with J gene TRBJ2-7, with TRBD2 matching 8 bases. This CDR3 comprises 13 residues. Germline loops: CDR1 SGHTA, CDR2 FQGTGA. The trim removed 5 bases at V and 6 bases at J, leaving 6 bases unmatched. Written as DNA, the CDR3 is TGTGCCAGCAGCATCGGGGGGGGGAGCGAGCAGTACTTC. Protein product: CASSIGGGSEQYF.

The count of this clone is one. CDR3 region: CASSTSGGQETQYF. The CDR3 DNA reads TGTGCCAGCAGTACCAGCGGGGGCCAAGAGACCCAGTACTTC. V usage is TRBV6-6 and J usage is TRBJ2-5, with 8 bases identical to TRBD2. V was pared by 5 bases and J by 1 base, with 3 bases of the junction left unmatched. The CDR3 runs 14 residues. CDR1 is MNHNY, CDR2 SVGAGI, per germline (reference sequence).

V and J are TRBV19 and TRBJ2-7; 7 bases match TRBD1. The length of the CDR3 is 14 residues. The germline CDR1 and CDR2 sequences are LNHDA and SQIVND (reference sequence). The junction had 7 bases not matched to a gene; V was cut back by 3 bases and J by 5 bases. CDR3 sequence (DNA): TGTGCCAGTAGTATTGTCACAGGGGCTGACGAGCAGTACTTC. Translated, it gives CASSIVTGADEQYF.

The V call is TRBV14, the J call TRBJ2-2; 12 nucleotides match TRBD2. The CDR3 contains 16 residues. V shed 3 bases, J shed 1 base, and the junction held 0 bases outside the gene matches. The germline CDR1 and CDR2 sequences are SGHDN and FVKESK. CDR3 DNA: TGTGCCAGCAGCCAGACTAGCGGGGGGAACACCGGGGAGCTGTTTTTT. Amino acid sequence: CASSQTSGGNTGELFF. Filled out from reference TRBV14 and TRBJ2-2, the complete variable domain reads EAGVTQFPSHSVIEKGQTVTLRCDPISGHDNLYWYRRVMGKEIKFLLHFVKESKQDESGMPNNRFLAERTGGTYSTLKVQPAELEDSGVYFCASSQTSGGNTGELFFGEGSRLTVL.

The J gene is TRBJ2-2, the V gene TRBV5-1; a possible D gene is TRBD1 (5 bases). The germline V gene encodes CDR1 SGHRS and CDR2 YFSETQ. V was clipped by 2 bases and J by 5 bases, with 7 bases between them. The CDR3 has 13 amino acids. This CDR3 reads CASSLQATGELFF. The CDR3 coding sequence is TGCGCCAGCAGCTTACAGGCAACCGGGGAGCTGTTTTTT.

This clone was picked up a small number of times. This rearrangement joins TRBV5-1 to TRBJ1-2, with D possibly matching TRBD1 (6 bases). Germline V gene data show CDR1 as SGHRS and CDR2 as YFSETQ. The CDR3 runs 12 residues. The V gene lost 5 bases and the J gene lost 6 bases, with 11 bases spanning the gap. CDR3 nucleotide sequence: TGCGCCAGCAGATCAGGGGACAATGGCTACACCTTC. It yields the protein CASRSGDNGYTF.

This clone was seen once. The V gene is TRBV7-9, the J gene TRBJ1-2, with D possibly matching TRBD1 (6 bases). V gave up 8 bases and J gave up 8 bases, with 12 bases separating them. Per the germline V gene, CDR1 is SEHNR and CDR2 is FQNEAQ (reference sequence). This CDR3 comprises 11 residues. The CDR3 loop reads CASGPQGGYTF. CDR3 nucleotides: TGTGCCAGCGGACCCCAGGGGGGCTACACCTTC. Full variable domain (missing parts from reference TRBV7-9 and TRBJ1-2): DTGVSQNPRHKITKRGQNVTFRCDPISEHNRLYWYRQTLGQGPEFLTYFQNEAQLEKSRLLSDRFSAERPKGSFSTLEIQRTEQGDSAMYLCASGPQGGYTFGSGTRLTVV.

The V gene is TRBV15, the J gene TRBJ2-2; D is perhaps TRBD1 (7 bases). The germline V and J ends were trimmed by 0 bases and 6 bases, with 14 bases remaining between them. Germline CDR1 reads LNHNV; CDR2 reads YYDKDF (reference sequence). There are 16 residues in the CDR3. CDR3 region: CATSRDRETGPGELFF. CDR3 DNA: TGTGCCACCAGCAGAGATCGGGAGACAGGGCCCGGGGAGCTGTTTTTT.

CDR3 in amino acids: CASSPIFGGQFLYEQYF. The CDR3 DNA reads TGTGCCAGCTCACCAATTTTTGGGGGACAGTTCCTCTACGAGCAGTACTTC. The genes are TRBV18 and TRBJ2-7, with 7 bases identical to TRBD1. The V segment lost 2 bases and the J segment 3 bases; nucleotides outside the gene matches: 13. Germline assignment: CDR1 KGHSH and CDR2 LQKENI. This CDR3 is 17 amino acids long.

V usage is TRBV11-2 and J usage is TRBJ2-7; D is possibly TRBD2 (7 bases). CDR1 is SGHAT, CDR2 FQNNGV, per germline. The CDR3 consists of 15 residues. Deletions cut 5 bases from V and 0 bases from J, with 14 bases between. The CDR3: CASSTEGGSSYEQYF. The DNA for the CDR3 is TGTGCCAGCAGCACAGAGGGGGGGAGCTCCTACGAGCAGTACTTC.